This passage covers 10 T cell receptor beta chains from one sample sequenced in a study of blood T cell repertoires in COVID-19. Using immunoSEQ multiplex PCR, the repertoire was profiled, and TCRdb retains in-frame clones only, with some absent. This repertoire shows 250,000 or so clones, around 89% found once; its top ten account for roughly 6.7%. The source material was peripheral blood. These receptors came from a woman aged 25 to 39 with COVID-19, enrolled during active disease.

The CDR3 region is CASIWDRGGTEAFF. Here the CDR3 DNA reads TGTGCCAGCATATGGGACAGGGGCGGCACTGAAGCTTTCTTT. This chain connects TRBV28 to TRBJ1-1, with 10 bases aligning to TRBD1. CDR1 MDHEN and CDR2 SYDVKM come from the germline V gene. CDR3 length: 14 amino acids. V was pared by 7 bases and J by 4 bases, with 6 bases of the junction left unmatched.

A few counts support this clone. The V call is TRBV18, the J call TRBJ1-1; TRBD1 aligns across 8 bases. Germline-derived CDR1 and CDR2 are KGHSH and LQKENI. The V and J ends lost 6 bases and 3 bases, in that order; junction bases with no gene match: 3. This CDR3 contains 13 residues. CDR3 protein: CASSGQEDTEAFF. The DNA for the CDR3 is TGTGCCAGCTCGGGACAGGAAGACACTGAAGCTTTCTTT.

The chain employs TRBV7-2 and TRBJ2-1; 9 nucleotides agree with TRBD2. The V segment lost 5 bases and the J segment 8 bases; nucleotides outside the gene matches: 13. The CDR3 contains 16 residues. The germline V gene has CDR1 SGHTA and CDR2 FQGNSA. CDR3 loop: CASSQVGRGGADEQFF. CDR3 DNA: TGTGCCAGCAGCCAAGTAGGGCGGGGGGGCGCAGATGAGCAGTTCTTC.

The chain has TRBV25-1 and TRBJ2-1; the match to TRBD1 covers 8 bases. Germline CDR1 and CDR2: MGHDK and SYGVNS. The CDR3 is 16 residues long. With 4 bases clipped from V and 0 bases from J, the junction kept 5 bases outside the gene matches. This chain's CDR3 is CASSGPTGASYNEQFF. As DNA, the CDR3 is TGTGCCAGCAGTGGTCCGACAGGGGCCTCCTACAATGAGCAGTTCTTC.

The V gene is TRBV7-9, the J gene TRBJ2-1; a possible D gene is TRBD1 (5 bases). Trimming shortened V by 9 bases and J by 7 bases, and 13 bases separated the two germline ends. Germline loops: CDR1 SEHNR, CDR2 FQNEAQ (reference sequence). The CDR3 runs to 12 residues. Here the CDR3 reads CARGQGKNEQFF. The DNA for the CDR3 is TGTGCCAGGGGGCAGGGTAAAAATGAGCAGTTCTTC.

About this clone itself: Other nucleotide sequences in the sample specify the same CDR3. J is TRBJ2-7 and V is TRBV6-5; the D is unclear. Germline V lookup: CDR1 MNHEY, CDR2 SVGAGI. The CDR3 has 13 residues. Trimming removed 0 bases at V and 4 bases at J, with 7 bases between. CDR3 loop: CASSYSTGYEQYF. Here the CDR3 DNA reads TGTGCCAGCAGTTACTCGACGGGTTACGAGCAGTACTTC.

The rearrangement links TRBV7-2 to TRBJ1-4, with TRBD1 as a possible D gene (6 bases). Trimming removed 3 bases from V and 2 bases from J, with 13 bases in between. The CDR3 covers 16 residues. Germline V gene data show CDR1 as SGHTA and CDR2 as FQGNSA. CDR3 region: CASSFLPGGTNEKLFF. For the CDR3, the DNA is TGTGCCAGCAGCTTCCTTCCGGGGGGCACTAATGAAAAACTGTTTTTT.

The chain uses TRBV4-3 and TRBJ2-1, with D unclear. This CDR3 comprises 14 residues. The germline CDR1 and CDR2 sequences are LGHNA and YSLEER. Trimming left V 3 bases short and J 5 bases short, with 11 bases between. The CDR3, as DNA: TGCGCCAGCAGCCATGGCGGATCCAACAATGAGCAGTTCTTC. It yields the protein CASSHGGSNNEQFF.

The rearrangement uses TRBV5-1 and TRBJ1-2, with TRBD1 as a possible D gene (6 bases). CDR1 and CDR2 from the germline V gene are SGHRS and YFSETQ. Trimming shortened V by 5 bases and J by 2 bases, and 19 bases separated the two germline ends. CDR3 length: 16 residues. As DNA, the CDR3 is TGCGCCAGCAGACAGGGTACAGGTCCGAGGAACTATGGCTACACCTTC. Translated: CASRQGTGPRNYGYTF. Complete variable domain (other parts from reference TRBV5-1 and TRBJ1-2): KAGVTQTPRYLIKTRGQQVTLSCSPISGHRSVSWYQQTPGQGLQFLFEYFSETQRNKGNFPGRFSGRQFSNSRSEMNVSTLELGDSALYLCASRQGTGPRNYGYTFGSGTRLTVV.

This clone has only one observation. The chain links TRBV9 to TRBJ2-5; TRBD2 aligns across 11 bases. The CDR3 runs 15 residues. Germline CDR1 and CDR2: SGDLS and YYNGEE. J lost 4 bases, V lost 3 bases, and 5 bases had no gene match. CDR3 amino acids: CASSEVAGGPETQYF. CDR3 nucleotide sequence: TGTGCCAGCAGCGAGGTAGCGGGAGGGCCAGAGACCCAGTACTTC. The entire variable domain, with the rest obtained from reference TRBV9 and TRBJ2-5, is as follows: DSGVTQTPKHLITATGQRVTLRCSPRSGDLSVYWYQQSLDQGLQFLIQYYNGEERAKGNILERFSAQQFPDLHSELNLSSLELGDSALYFCASSEVAGGPETQYFGPGTRLLVL.